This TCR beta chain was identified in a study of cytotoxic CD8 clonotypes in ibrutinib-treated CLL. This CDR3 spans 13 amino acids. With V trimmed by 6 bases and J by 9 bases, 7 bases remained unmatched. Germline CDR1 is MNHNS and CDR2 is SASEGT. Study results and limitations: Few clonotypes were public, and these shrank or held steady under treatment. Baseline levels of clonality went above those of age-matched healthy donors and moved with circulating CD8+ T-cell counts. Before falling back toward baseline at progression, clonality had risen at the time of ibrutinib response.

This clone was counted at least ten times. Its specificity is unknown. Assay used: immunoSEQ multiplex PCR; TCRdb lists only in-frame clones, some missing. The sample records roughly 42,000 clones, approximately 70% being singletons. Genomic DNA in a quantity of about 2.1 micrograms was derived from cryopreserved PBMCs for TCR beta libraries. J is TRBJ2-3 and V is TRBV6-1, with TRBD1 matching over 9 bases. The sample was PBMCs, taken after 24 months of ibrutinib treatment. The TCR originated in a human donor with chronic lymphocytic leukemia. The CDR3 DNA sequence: TGTGCCAGCAGAGAGCAGGGGACAGGGACGCAGTATTTT. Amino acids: CASREQGTGTQYF.